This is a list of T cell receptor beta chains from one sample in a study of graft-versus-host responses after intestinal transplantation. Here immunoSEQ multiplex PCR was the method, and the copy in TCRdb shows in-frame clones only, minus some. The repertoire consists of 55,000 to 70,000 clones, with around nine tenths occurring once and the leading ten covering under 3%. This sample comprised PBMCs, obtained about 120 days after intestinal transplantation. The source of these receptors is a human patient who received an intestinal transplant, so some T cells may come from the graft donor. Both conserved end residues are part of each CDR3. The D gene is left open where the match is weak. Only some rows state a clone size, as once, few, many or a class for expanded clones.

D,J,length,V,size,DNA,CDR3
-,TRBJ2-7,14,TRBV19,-,TGTGCCAGTAGTAATCCCATTTTCCCCTACGAGCAGTACTTC,CASSNPIFPYEQYF
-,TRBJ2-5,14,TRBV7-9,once,TGTGCCAGCAGCTTAGCGATTGATGTAGAGACCCAGTACTTC,CASSLAIDVETQYF
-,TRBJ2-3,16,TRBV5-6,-,TGTGCCAGCAGCCCTCTTAGTAGTGGGGGGAGAGGTACGCAGTATTTT,CASSPLSSGGRGTQYF
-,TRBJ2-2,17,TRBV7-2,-,TGTGCCAGCAGCTCCCCCCTCCCGCCGAGGATCACCGGGGAGCTGTTTTTT,CASSSPLPPRITGELFF
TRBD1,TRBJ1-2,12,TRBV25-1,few,TGTGCCAGCATGTTTGACAGGGAGGGCTACACCTTC,CASMFDREGYTF
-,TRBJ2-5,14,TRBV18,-,TGTGCCAGCTCACCACCGCGTAGTCTCGAGACCCAGTACTTC,CASSPPRSLETQYF
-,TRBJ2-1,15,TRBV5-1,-,TGCGCCAGCAGCTTGGAGGACGCTGGGTACAATGAGCAGTTCTTC,CASSLEDAGYNEQFF
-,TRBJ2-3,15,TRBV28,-,TGTGCCAGCAGCTCCAGCGGGTCTAGCACAGATACGCAGTATTTT,CASSSSGSSTDTQYF
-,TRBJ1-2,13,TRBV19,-,TGTGCCAGTAGTATTCGGGGTAACTATGGCTACACCTTC,CASSIRGNYGYTF
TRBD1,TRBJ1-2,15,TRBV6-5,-,TGTGCCAGCAATACAGACAGGGAAGATTGGAATGGCTACACCTTC,CASNTDREDWNGYTF
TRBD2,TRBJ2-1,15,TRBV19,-,TGTGCCAGTAGTATTAACCTAGCGGCATACAATGAGCAGTTCTTC,CASSINLAAYNEQFF
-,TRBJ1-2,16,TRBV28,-,TGTGCCAGCAGTTTCATAATGGTGCAGGGTCATTTTGGCTACACCTTC,CASSFIMVQGHFGYTF
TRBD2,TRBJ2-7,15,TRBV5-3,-,TGTGCCAGCAGCCAGGGACTAGCGAATATGGGCGAGCAGTACTTC,CASSQGLANMGEQYF
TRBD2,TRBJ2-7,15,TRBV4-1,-,TGCGCCAGCAGCAAAGGGACTAGTGCTTCCTACGAGCAGTACTTC,CASSKGTSASYEQYF
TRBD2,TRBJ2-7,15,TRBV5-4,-,TGTGCCAGCAGACCCCTGGGGGGGGGTGCCGACGAGCAGTACTTC,CASRPLGGGADEQYF
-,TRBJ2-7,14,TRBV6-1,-,TGTGCCAGCAGGGTGACGGGAAGCTCCTACGAGCAGTACTTC,CASRVTGSSYEQYF
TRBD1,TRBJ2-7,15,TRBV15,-,TGTGCCACCAGCAGAGATCGGACAGGGGTCTACGAGCAGTACTTC,CATSRDRTGVYEQYF
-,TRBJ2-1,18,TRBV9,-,TGTGCCAGCAGCGCCTCCCAAGCGCCTCGGGGTCCGGGCAATGAGCAGTTCTTC,CASSASQAPRGPGNEQFF
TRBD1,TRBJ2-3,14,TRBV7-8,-,TGTGCCAGCAGCCCGGGACAGGGGACAGATACGCAGTATTTT,CASSPGQGTDTQYF
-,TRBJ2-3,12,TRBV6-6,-,TGTGCCAGCAGCTCAGGGTTGGATACGCAGTATTTT,CASSSGLDTQYF
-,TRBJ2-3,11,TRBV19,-,TGTGCCGCGCAGGGAGTCGATACGCAGTATTTT,CAAQGVDTQYF
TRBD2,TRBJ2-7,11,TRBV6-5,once,TGTGCCAGCACCACTAGCGGGGTACAGTACTTC,CASTTSGVQYF
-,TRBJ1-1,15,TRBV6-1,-,TGTGCCAGCAGTGAGGAGGGGGGATTGGGCACTGAAGCTTTCTTT,CASSEEGGLGTEAFF
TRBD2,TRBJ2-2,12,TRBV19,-,TGTGCCGGGGGGGAAGACACCGGGGAGCTGTTTTTT,CAGGEDTGELFF
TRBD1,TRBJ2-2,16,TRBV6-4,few,TGTGCCAGCAGTACAGGACAGGGGGCGGACACCGGGGAGCTGTTTTTT,CASSTGQGADTGELFF
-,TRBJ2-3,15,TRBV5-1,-,TGCGCCAGCAGCCCCGGGTCCAAAGGCGCAGATACGCAGTATTTT,CASSPGSKGADTQYF
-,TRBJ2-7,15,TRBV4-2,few,TGTGCCAGCAGCCAAGATCGGGGTGAGCCGTACGAGCAGTACTTC,CASSQDRGEPYEQYF
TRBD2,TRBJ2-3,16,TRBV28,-,TGTGCCAGCACTTCGGCCTTTGGCGGGAGGACAGATACGCAGTATTTT,CASTSAFGGRTDTQYF
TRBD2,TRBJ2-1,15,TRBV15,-,TGTGCCACCAGCAGGCTAGCGGGGTCCTACAATGAGCAGTTCTTC,CATSRLAGSYNEQFF